This T cell receptor (beta chain) was identified in a study of T cells expressing NK-cell markers. Across the study: The study drew TCR beta repertoires from sorted CD3+CD56+NKG2C+, CD3+CD56+NKG2C- and CD3+CD56-NKG2C+ T cells. Seven donors tested HCMV-seropositive and one tested seronegative among the eight sequenced.

Regarding this clonotype: Its antigen is as yet unknown.

Study outcomes and limitations: Dominant NKG2C+ clonotypes in a handful of donors made up about 1.0-7.5% of CD8+ T cells.

The TCR beta cDNA came from 5'RACE template switching with UMIs. No DNA is given; TCRdb re-called the 5' RACE reads and lists each CDR3 protein once. The table lists about 460,000 distinct CDR3 sequences. Material: blood T cells: a sorted CD56 or NKG2C T cell subset, CD4+ or CD8+ T cells, or bulk PBMC T cells (not recorded which). This TCR was recovered from a woman aged 50 to 60 in good health.

The CDR3 loop is CSVNARGFETQYF. The chain couples TRBV20-1 to TRBJ2-5; TCRdb selects TRBD2, and the lack of DNA leaves this call unchecked. The CDR3 covers 13 residues. The V gene's germline CDR1 is DFQATT and CDR2 SNEGSKA (reference sequence).